This T cell receptor beta chain was retrieved from a study of T cells expressing NK-cell markers. TCRdb re-called the 5' RACE reads; every CDR3 protein appears as one record, without DNA. This table holds a few hundred thousand distinct CDR3 sequences. As for this clonotype: No antigen is known for it.

Broader study findings: The CD3+CD56-NKG2C+ fraction of several donors was also led by these clonotypes.

The CDR3 totals 15 residues. Germline-derived CDR1 and CDR2 are SGHTA and FQGNSA. The TCR originated in a man aged 18-30 years in good health. The J gene is TRBJ2-5, the V gene TRBV7-2. The specimen was blood T cells: a sorted CD56 or NKG2C T cell subset, CD4+ or CD8+ T cells, or bulk PBMC T cells (not recorded which). The CDR3 loop reads CASSSPTGLQETQYF.